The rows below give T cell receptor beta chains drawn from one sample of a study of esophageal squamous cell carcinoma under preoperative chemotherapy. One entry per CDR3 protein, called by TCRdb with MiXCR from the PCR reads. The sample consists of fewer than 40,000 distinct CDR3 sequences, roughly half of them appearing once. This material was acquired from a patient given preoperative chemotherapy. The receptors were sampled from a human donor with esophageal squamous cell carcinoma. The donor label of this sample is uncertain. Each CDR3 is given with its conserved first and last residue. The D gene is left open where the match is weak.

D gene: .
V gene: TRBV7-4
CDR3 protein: CASSRKTANTDTQYF

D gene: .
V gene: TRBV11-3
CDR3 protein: CASSLRGVDEQFF

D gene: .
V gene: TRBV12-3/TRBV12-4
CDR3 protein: CASLPGTGDEQFF

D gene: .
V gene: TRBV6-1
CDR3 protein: CASSEEKDPYNEQFF

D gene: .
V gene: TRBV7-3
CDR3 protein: CASSLRGPRVLTSEAGELFF

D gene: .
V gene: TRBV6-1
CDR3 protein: CGRASRRGAKNTQYF

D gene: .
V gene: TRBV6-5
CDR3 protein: CASSYRGATDTQYF

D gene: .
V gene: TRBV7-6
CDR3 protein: CASSFDPGLPGRAKETQYF

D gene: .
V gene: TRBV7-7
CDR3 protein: CATSLGTKDMQYF

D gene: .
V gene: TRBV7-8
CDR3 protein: CASSLLPVSADLGEQYF

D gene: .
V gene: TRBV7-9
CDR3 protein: CASTSFQRSSYNEQYF

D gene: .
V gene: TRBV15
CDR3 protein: CATSRESDIQYF

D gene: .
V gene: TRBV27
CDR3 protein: CASSWTHTGELFF